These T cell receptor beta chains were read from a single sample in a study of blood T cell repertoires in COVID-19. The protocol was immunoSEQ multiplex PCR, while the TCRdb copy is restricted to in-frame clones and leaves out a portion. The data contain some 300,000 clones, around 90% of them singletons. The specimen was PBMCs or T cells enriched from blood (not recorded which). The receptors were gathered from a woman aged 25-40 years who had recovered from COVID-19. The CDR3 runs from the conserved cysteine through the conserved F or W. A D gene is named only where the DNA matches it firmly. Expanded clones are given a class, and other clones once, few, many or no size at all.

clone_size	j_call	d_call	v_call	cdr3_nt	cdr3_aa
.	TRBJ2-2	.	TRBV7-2	TGTGCCAGCAGCTTAGTTGGGGGGGCACAGAACACCGGGGAGCTGTTTTTT	CASSLVGGAQNTGELFF
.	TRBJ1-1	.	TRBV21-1	TGTGCCAGCAGCAAAGTCTCCCGTGGAGACGTTGAAGCTTTCTTT	CASSKVSRGDVEAFF
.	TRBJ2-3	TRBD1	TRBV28	TGTGCCAGCAGTTCGGACCGGGACAGAGGCACAGATACGCAGTATTTT	CASSSDRDRGTDTQYF
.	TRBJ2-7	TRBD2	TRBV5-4	TGTGCCAGCAGCCAGGGACTAGCGGCCTACGAGCAGTACTTC	CASSQGLAAYEQYF
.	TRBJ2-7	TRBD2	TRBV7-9	TGTGCCAGCAGCCCTAGCGGGGGGTCTTCCTACGAGCAGTACTTC	CASSPSGGSSYEQYF
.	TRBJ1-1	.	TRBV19	TGTGCCAGTACCAGGGCGGACACTGAAGCTTTCTTT	CASTRADTEAFF
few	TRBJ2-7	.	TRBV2	TGTGCCAGCAGCTACAGGAACTCCTACGAGCAGTACTTC	CASSYRNSYEQYF
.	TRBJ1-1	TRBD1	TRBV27	TGTGCCAGCAGTCCAGGACAGGGGGCTTCTCCTTTCTTT	CASSPGQGASPFF
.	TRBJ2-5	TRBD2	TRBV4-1	TGCGCCAGCAGCCAAGAAGAACTAGCGGGGGGGCCCAACCTTCTACAAGAGACCCAGTACTTC	CASSQEELAGGPNLLQETQYF
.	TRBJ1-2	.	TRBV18	TGTGCCAGCTCACCACCTGGAGGTATTCCCCCTAACTATGGCTACACCTTC	CASSPPGGIPPNYGYTF
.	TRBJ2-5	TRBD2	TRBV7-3	TGTGCCAGCAGCCTCACCCCCGGGACTAGCCAGGTCCCACAAGAGACCCAGTACTTC	CASSLTPGTSQVPQETQYF
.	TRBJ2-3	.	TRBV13	TGTGCCAGCAGCTCTAGACGTACGTACACAGATACGCAGTATTTT	CASSSRRTYTDTQYF
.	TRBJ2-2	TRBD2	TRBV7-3	TGTGCCAGCAGCTTAAACCTAGCGGGGAACACCGGGGAGCTGTTTTTT	CASSLNLAGNTGELFF
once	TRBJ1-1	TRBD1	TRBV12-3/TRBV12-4	TGTGCCAGCAGACGAGGGACAGGGGCTGAAGCTTTCTTT	CASRRGTGAEAFF
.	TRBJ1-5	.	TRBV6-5	TGTGCCAGCACCGAGGACAGTCTCCAGCCCCAGCATTTT	CASTEDSLQPQHF
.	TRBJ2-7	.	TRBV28	TGTGCCCATGGGGGACAATTGTACGAGCAGTACTTC	CAHGGQLYEQYF
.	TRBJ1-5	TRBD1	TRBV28	TGTGCCAGCAGCCCTTGGGGACAGAGCTCTCATAGCAATCAGCCCCAGCATTTT	CASSPWGQSSHSNQPQHF
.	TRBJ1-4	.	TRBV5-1	TGCGCCAGCAGTAGTGGGCGTTCTAATGAAAAACTGTTTTTT	CASSSGRSNEKLFF
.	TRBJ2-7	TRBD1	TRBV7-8	TGTGCCAGCAGCTTGTCCGGGACAGGTGCCCCCTTTACCTACGAGCAGTACTTC	CASSLSGTGAPFTYEQYF
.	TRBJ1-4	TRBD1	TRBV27	TGTGCCAGCAGTTCGACCCCCGGACAGGGGGATGAAAAACTGTTTTTT	CASSSTPGQGDEKLFF
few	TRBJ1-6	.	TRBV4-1	TGCGCCAGCAGCCATCAAAAACAGGGACACCGGAATTCACCCCTCCACTTT	CASSHQKQGHRNSPLHF
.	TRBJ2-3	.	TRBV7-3	TGTGCCAGCAGCTTCCCCTGGCCAGATACGCAGTATTTT	CASSFPWPDTQYF